These 31 T cell receptor beta chains were sequenced from one sample in a study of shared clonotypes between healthy human individuals (dated by TCRdb to about 2020). CD8 naive samples consisted of CD45RO-negative cells that were positively selected for CCR7, yielding a CD45RA+CCR7+ population without TemRA cells. Library construction relied on the immunoSEQ multiplex PCR assay. Drawn from immuneACCESS, this table holds only the in-frame rearrangements with V and J called that TCRdb kept. Clones are partly lost; checked studies trace under half to an unresolved V gene and leave the rest unexplained. The sample table shows about 580,000 clones, and more than 95% are seen once. Of the sample, 0.3% falls within the top ten clones. The sequenced material came from naive CD8+ T cells sorted from blood. The label giving this sample's cell subset or site can be read as: CD45RA+CCR7+. The receptors originated from a man between 25 and 39 years old in good health.

The CDR3: CASSELVAETYNEQFF. The CDR3 bases are TGTGCCAGCAGTGAACTAGTTGCGGAAACCTACAATGAGCAGTTCTTC. V usage is TRBV25-1 and J usage is TRBJ2-1, with D uncertain. Germline loops: CDR1 MGHDK, CDR2 SYGVNS. Deletions cut 2 bases from V and 2 bases from J, with 13 bases between. This CDR3 has 16 amino acids. The variable domain in full, completed from reference TRBV25-1 and TRBJ2-1, reads EADIYQTPRYLVIGTGKKITLECSQTMGHDKMYWYQQDPGMELHLIHYSYGVNSTEKGDLSSESTVSRIRTEHFPLTLESARPSHTSQYLCASSELVAETYNEQFFGPGTRLTVL.

Concerning this clone: Other DNA sequences in this specimen translate into the identical CDR3. This chain links TRBV2 with TRBJ2-1; 7 nucleotides agree with TRBD2. This CDR3 has 16 residues. Germline CDR1 and CDR2: SNHLY and FYNNEI. Trimming at V came to 1 base and at J to 4 bases, leaving 7 bases not matched to a gene. As DNA, the CDR3 is TGTGCCAGCAGTGAAGGGCTAGCGGTACTTTACAATGAGCAGTTCTTC. It translates to CASSEGLAVLYNEQFF.

J is TRBJ2-2 and V is TRBV11-2; 14 positions match TRBD2. With V trimmed by 4 bases and J by 5 bases, 3 bases remained unmatched. The CDR3 has 16 amino acids. CDR1 SGHAT and CDR2 FQNNGV come from the germline V gene. CDR3 DNA: TGTGCCAGCAGCTCGGGACTAGCGGGAGTTACCGGGGAGCTGTTTTTT. Its translation: CASSSGLAGVTGELFF.

The V gene is TRBV6-5, the J gene TRBJ1-5; the D is unclear. Germline loops: CDR1 MNHEY, CDR2 SVGAGI. V was shortened by 4 bases and J by 7 bases, with 14 bases between the two germline ends. The CDR3 contains 14 residues. The CDR3 loop is CASSSTHMIQPQHF. In DNA form, the CDR3 reads TGTGCCAGCAGTTCCACACATATGATACAGCCCCAGCATTTT.

This clone showed up just once. CDR3 nucleotide sequence: TGTGCCAGCAAGACAGACACAGATACGCAGTATTTT. Protein: CASKTDTDTQYF. The V and J genes are TRBV13 and TRBJ2-3, with D possibly being TRBD1 (5 bases). V was trimmed by 7 bases and J by 2 bases, leaving 7 bases between them. In germline, CDR1 is PRHDT, CDR2 FYEKMQ (reference sequence). The CDR3 totals 12 residues.

This sequence joins TRBV13 and TRBJ1-1; D call uncertain. Germline-derived CDR1 and CDR2 are PRHDT and FYEKMQ (reference sequence). Trimming removed 0 bases from V and 5 bases from J, with 7 bases in between. The CDR3 has 13 amino acids. In nucleotides, the CDR3 is TGTGCCAGCAGCTTAGGAGCCTCGACTGAAGCTTTCTTT. Amino acid sequence: CASSLGASTEAFF.

A single count supports this clone. V and J are TRBV7-9 and TRBJ2-1, with 8 bases that match TRBD1. With V trimmed by 3 bases and J by 6 bases, 4 bases remained unmatched. The CDR3 is made up of 14 amino acids. CDR1 is SEHNR, CDR2 FQNEAQ, per germline (reference sequence). The CDR3 coding sequence is TGTGCCAGCAGCTTGCCAGGGGGCCGCAATGAGCAGTTCTTC. Its protein product is CASSLPGGRNEQFF.

The J gene is TRBJ2-2, the V gene TRBV5-1; no clear D. The germline V gene has CDR1 SGHRS and CDR2 YFSETQ. The CDR3 is made up of 15 amino acids. Trimming removed 0 bases at V and 4 bases at J, with 10 bases between. CDR3 bases: TGCGCCAGCAGCTTGGGTGGCAGGATCACCGGGGAGCTGTTTTTT. Translating gives CASSLGGRITGELFF.

V gene TRBV5-6 combines with J gene TRBJ2-7; TRBD2 aligns across 9 bases. The germline gives CDR1 SGHDT, CDR2 YYEEEE. The J segment lost 2 bases and the V segment lost 1 base, leaving 4 bases of the junction unmatched. The CDR3 has 15 amino acids. CDR3 region: CASSLTSGSTYEQYF. The CDR3 region has the DNA TGTGCCAGCAGCTTGACTAGCGGGTCTACCTACGAGCAGTACTTC.

The V gene is TRBV6-1, the J gene TRBJ2-2; tentatively, D is TRBD1 or TRBD2 (6 bases each). The CDR3 length is 16 residues. The V gene's germline CDR1 is MNHNS and CDR2 SASEGT. Trimming removed 10 bases at V and 4 bases at J, with 22 bases between. Written as DNA, the CDR3 is TGTGCCACCATTGATGGGGGGCGTTTAGTCACCGGGGAGCTGTTTTTT. Its translation is CATIDGGRLVTGELFF.

This chain uses TRBV27 with TRBJ2-5, with 9 positions matching TRBD1. The CDR3 covers 17 residues. The ends lost 6 bases at V and 5 bases at J; junction bases unmatched: 16. Germline V gene data show CDR1 as MNHEY and CDR2 as SMNVEV (reference sequence). CDR3 DNA sequence: TGTGCCAGCAGCGGCTCCTTTCTGGGACAGGGTCTTGAGACCCAGTACTTC. This sequence encodes CASSGSFLGQGLETQYF.

The table lists this clone with a count of one. The V gene is TRBV11-2, the J gene TRBJ2-7, with no clear D. Trimming removed 3 bases at V and 2 bases at J, with 8 bases between. The germline V gene encodes CDR1 SGHAT and CDR2 FQNNGV. This CDR3 has 13 residues. The CDR3, as DNA: TGTGCCAGCAGCTTGGGTGGGCCCTACGAGCAGTACTTC. Translating gives CASSLGGPYEQYF.

This chain uses TRBV7-9 with TRBJ2-1; no clear D. Trimming pared 5 bases from V and 1 base from J, leaving 15 bases between. This CDR3 spans 16 amino acids. Germline-derived CDR1 and CDR2 are SEHNR and FQNEAQ (reference sequence). CDR3 bases: TGTGCCAGCAGCCCCCGACTCGGACGATCCTACAATGAGCAGTTCTTC. This gives the protein CASSPRLGRSYNEQFF.

The chain combines TRBV6-6 with TRBJ2-7, with TRBD1 matching 8 bases. Germline trimming cut 4 bases from V and 5 bases from J; bases unmatched to any gene: 4. The CDR3 consists of 13 residues. Germline V lookup: CDR1 MNHNY, CDR2 SVGAGI (reference sequence). The CDR3 DNA reads as TGTGCCAGCAGTTTACGGACAGGGCACGAGCAGTACTTC. Protein product: CASSLRTGHEQYF.

The chain has TRBV12-2 and TRBJ2-1; the listed D gene, TRBD2, was not tested against the DNA. TRBV12-2 is a known pseudogene. The CDR3 contains 15 residues. CDR3 amino acids: CASRLYGRGGNEQFF. The CDR3 DNA reads TGTGCAAGTCGCTTATACGGGAGAGGCGGCAATGAGCAGTTCTTC.

The chain employs TRBV7-9 and TRBJ2-1; a weak D match, TRBD2 (5 bases). V shed 5 bases and J shed 9 bases, with 17 bases lying between them. Germline V lookup: CDR1 SEHNR, CDR2 FQNEAQ (reference sequence). CDR3 size: 14 residues. CDR3 residues: CASSPALGVTEQFF. DNA for the CDR3: TGTGCCAGCAGCCCGGCACTAGGAGTGACTGAGCAGTTCTTC.

The chain uses TRBV4-3 and TRBJ1-5, with D perhaps TRBD1 (6 bases). Per germline, CDR1 LGHNA and CDR2 YSLEER. The CDR3 spans 15 residues. Between the trimmed V and J ends, which lost 4 bases and 4 bases, there was a span of 14 bases. The CDR3 coding sequence is TGCGCCAGCAGCCTTGCTGGGGGCAGGAATCAGCCCCAGCATTTT. Translation: CASSLAGGRNQPQHF.

The V call is TRBV7-9, the J call TRBJ2-7, with TRBD1 matching over 7 bases. The ends lost 5 bases at V and 6 bases at J; junction bases unmatched: 13. The germline V gene has CDR1 SEHNR and CDR2 FQNEAQ (reference sequence). The CDR3 extends over 15 amino acids. The CDR3 DNA is TGTGCCAGCAGCCCACCGCCGGGACAGCGGCTCGAGCAGTACTTC. This codes for CASSPPPGQRLEQYF. The full variable domain, completed using reference TRBV7-9 and TRBJ2-7, is DTGVSQNPRHKITKRGQNVTFRCDPISEHNRLYWYRQTLGQGPEFLTYFQNEAQLEKSRLLSDRFSAERPKGSFSTLEIQRTEQGDSAMYLCASSPPPGQRLEQYFGPGTRLTVT.

The DNA of the CDR3 is TGTGCCAGCAGTTACCGGGACAGGAGACCTCAAGAGACCCAGTACTTC. Translating gives CASSYRDRRPQETQYF. This sequence joins TRBV28 and TRBJ2-5; 8 bases fit TRBD1. The CDR3 has 16 residues. In germline, CDR1 is MDHEN, CDR2 SYDVKM. With 4 bases clipped from V and 2 bases from J, the junction kept 9 bases outside the gene matches.

The genes are TRBV5-6 and TRBJ2-3; D call uncertain. V dropped 0 bases and J dropped 5 bases, with 10 bases sitting between them. The CDR3 is made up of 14 amino acids. Germline CDR1 and CDR2: SGHDT and YYEEEE. CDR3 region: CASSLDSLGDTQYF. The CDR3 DNA sequence: TGTGCCAGCAGCTTGGACAGTCTGGGAGATACGCAGTATTTT.

The chain is built from TRBV6-5 and TRBJ1-5, with TRBD1 matching over 9 bases. The V gene end was trimmed by 6 bases and the J gene end by 6 bases; junction bases not matched to a gene: 3. This CDR3 region has 13 residues. CDR1 is MNHEY and CDR2 is SVGAGI in the germline V gene. CDR3 sequence reads: CASRTGGGQPQHF. In DNA, the CDR3 is TGTGCCAGCAGAACAGGGGGCGGTCAGCCCCAGCATTTT.

The chain carries TRBV27 and TRBJ2-7, with TRBD2 as a possible D gene (6 bases). CDR1 is MNHEY, CDR2 SMNVEV, per germline (reference sequence). This CDR3 is 15 amino acids long. The V and J ends lost 5 bases and 3 bases respectively, with 17 bases between them. The CDR3 nucleotides read TGTGCCAGCAGTCCTCTAGCCGGGAGCCACTACGAGCAGTACTTC. This encodes CASSPLAGSHYEQYF.

This clone came up once. V gene TRBV5-5 combines with J gene TRBJ2-7, with 9 nucleotides matching TRBD1. Germline CDR1 and CDR2: SGHKS and YYEKEE (reference sequence). There are 14 residues in the CDR3. V gave up 4 bases and J gave up 5 bases; unmatched junction bases: 7. CDR3 coding DNA: TGTGCCAGCAGCCCTACAGGGGGCCGCGACGAGCAGTACTTC. As protein: CASSPTGGRDEQYF.

The chain is built from TRBV5-5 and TRBJ2-1; D may be TRBD2 (5 bases). This CDR3 spans 16 amino acids. V lost 1 base to trimming and J lost 0 bases, with 11 bases between them. Germline loops: CDR1 SGHKS, CDR2 YYEKEE (reference sequence). The DNA for the CDR3 is TGTGCCAGCAGCTTGTTTAGCGCGAGCTCCTACAATGAGCAGTTCTTC. It encodes CASSLFSASSYNEQFF.

Comment on this clone: This sample also contains other DNA sequences that code for the same CDR3. The chain joins TRBV4-1 to TRBJ2-1; D call uncertain. Germline assignment: CDR1 MGHRA and CDR2 YSYEKL. Trimming stripped 3 bases from V and 7 bases from J, with 4 bases between. The CDR3 sequence is 11 residues long. CDR3 in amino acids: CASSQRNEQFF. The CDR3 DNA is TGCGCCAGCAGCCAGAGAAATGAGCAGTTCTTC.

This sequence joins TRBV6-1 and TRBJ2-4; no definite D call. CDR3 length: 12 residues. Germline V gene lookup returns CDR1 MNHNS and CDR2 SASEGT. Deletions cut 6 bases from V and 5 bases from J, with 8 bases between. CDR3 DNA: TGTGCCAGCAGGACCCCGGAAAACATTCAGTACTTC. It is translated as CASRTPENIQYF.

The CDR3 spells CAWSLSGRENEQFF. CDR3 nucleotide sequence: TGTGCCTGGAGCCTAAGCGGGAGGGAGAATGAGCAGTTCTTC. The chain links TRBV30 to TRBJ2-1; 10 bases match TRBD2. The V segment lost 3 bases and the J segment 7 bases; nucleotides outside the gene matches: 6. The length of the CDR3 is 14 residues. In germline, CDR1 is GTSNPN, CDR2 SVGIG (reference sequence).

This clone was observed once. The V call is TRBV11-2, the J call TRBJ2-1; TRBD2 agrees at 10 bases. The CDR3 covers 15 residues. V was clipped by 5 bases and J by 4 bases; unmatched bases: 5. In germline, CDR1 is SGHAT, CDR2 FQNNGV. As DNA, the CDR3 is TGTGCCAGCAGCGAAACTAGCGGGGATTACAATGAGCAGTTCTTC. It is translated as CASSETSGDYNEQFF.

The chain links TRBV2 to TRBJ2-7; the match to TRBD1 covers 9 bases. This CDR3 region has 13 residues. Germline assignment: CDR1 SNHLY and CDR2 FYNNEI. J lost 7 bases, V lost 6 bases, and 7 bases had no gene match. The CDR3 loop reads CASSEQGAPEQYF. Written as DNA, the CDR3 is TGTGCCAGCAGCGAACAGGGGGCGCCTGAGCAGTACTTC.

Worth noting for this clone: Other DNA sequences in the same sample also yield this CDR3. The chain carries TRBV29-1 and TRBJ2-7, with D unclear. This CDR3 contains 12 residues. Germline loops: CDR1 SQVTM, CDR2 ANQGSEA. V dropped 4 bases and J dropped 2 bases, with 9 bases sitting between them. The CDR3 DNA is TGCAGCGTTGTTGACGGAACCTACGAGCAGTACTTC. It encodes CSVVDGTYEQYF.

The genes are TRBV29-1 and TRBJ2-1, with D tentatively TRBD2 (5 bases). Between the trimmed V and J ends, which lost 6 bases and 5 bases, there was a span of 14 bases. This CDR3 contains 13 residues. CDR1 and CDR2 from the germline V gene are SQVTM and ANQGSEA. The CDR3 spells CSVELDYNNEQFF. As DNA, the CDR3 is TGCAGCGTAGAACTAGATTATAACAATGAGCAGTTCTTC.